The clone carrying this T cell receptor beta chain was seen a handful of times. Its antigen is currently unknown. The record originates from a study of cytomegalovirus exposure and HLA in healthy donors. Findings and caveats of the study: The study recorded 160 or so TCR beta chains that were cytomegalovirus-associated. The CMV antigen specificity of a few CMV-associated chains was confirmed through in vitro analysis. The tendency of first-cohort TCR clusters to co-occur in the 120 or so validation repertoires was identified by a subsequent analysis.

Germline assignment: CDR1 MRHNA and CDR2 SNTAGT. Trimming left V 0 bases short and J 7 bases short, with 13 bases between. CDR3 length: 15 amino acids. Profiled with immunoSEQ multiplex PCR; TCRdb holds only in-frame clones, not every one. The table lists 100,000 or so clones, 70% to 90% of them singletons. Separate from the approximately 720-subject first cohort was the approximately 120-subject validation cohort, to which the donors belonged. The receptor's source is a woman under 30 in good health and CMV-seropositive. This chain connects TRBV6-4 to TRBJ2-1; no clear D. The sequencing input was PBMCs. The CDR3 nucleotides are TGTGCCAGCAGTGACTCGTTGGCCCATTCAAATGAGCAGTTCTTC. Translated, it gives CASSDSLAHSNEQFF.